Below, 9 T cell receptor beta chains from the same sample are listed, as sequenced in a study of T cells in Graves' hyperthyroidism and ophthalmopathy. Researchers amplified the TCR beta CDR3 regions from RNA transcripts. The TCR CDR3 first-round RT-PCR relied on the HTBI primer set. TCRdb reanalysed the multiplex PCR reads using MiXCR and keeps one entry per CDR3 protein. The sample lists more than 450,000 distinct CDR3 sequences; around 20% were seen once. Sequencing was performed on blood. These receptors originate from a man aged 40-55 years with Graves' ophthalmopathy.

This rearrangement joins TRBV20-1 to TRBJ2-3, with D possibly being TRBD1 (6 bases). This CDR3 has 15 residues. V lost 4 bases to trimming and J lost 4 bases, with 18 bases between them. CDR1 is DFQATT, CDR2 SNEGSKA, per germline (reference sequence). For the CDR3, the DNA is TGCAGTGCTATGGCCCTACAGGGCGCGGCAGATACGCAGTATTTT. Translating it yields CSAMALQGAADTQYF.

This clonotype was picked up many times. J is TRBJ2-5 and V is TRBV12-3 or TRBV12-4; D is uncertain. This CDR3 is built from 16 residues. V gave up 10 bases and J gave up 4 bases, with 25 bases separating them. The CDR3 protein is CATRPAPSARRETQYF. The CDR3 nucleotides read TGTGCCACCCGCCCTGCCCCCTCAGCCAGGAGAGAGACCCAGTACTTC.

The genes are TRBV20-1 and TRBJ2-7; 9 nucleotides line up with TRBD1. CDR3 size: 13 residues. V lost 3 bases to trimming and J lost 2 bases; unmatched junction nucleotides: 2. CDR1 and CDR2 (germline): DFQATT, SNEGSKA (reference sequence). The CDR3 protein is CSARRQGAYEQYF. The CDR3 DNA reads as TGCAGTGCTAGGCGACAGGGGGCCTACGAGCAGTACTTC.

The V and J genes are TRBV19 and TRBJ2-5, with 10 bases lining up with TRBD2. V lost 3 bases and J lost 1; bases outside the gene matches: 5. CDR1 is LNHDA, CDR2 SQIVND, per germline (reference sequence). This CDR3 has 16 amino acids. In DNA form, the CDR3 reads TGTGCCAGTAGTATCCGCCTAGCGGGAGTCCAAGAGACCCAGTACTTC. Amino acid sequence: CASSIRLAGVQETQYF.

This clonotype came up many times. The V and J genes are TRBV12-3 or TRBV12-4 and TRBJ2-2; 11 positions match TRBD2. The CDR3 is 15 residues long. Trimming took 5 bases from V and 6 from J; bases not matched to a gene: 5. The CDR3 DNA sequence: TGTGCCAGCAGTCCTAGCGGGGGGCTACCCGGGGAGCTGTTTTTT. It yields the protein CASSPSGGLPGELFF.

The chain employs TRBV5-1 and TRBJ2-3, with TRBD2 identical over 14 bases. From germline, CDR1 is SGHRS and CDR2 YFSETQ. The junction had 7 bases not matched to a gene; V was cut back by 4 bases and J by 6 bases. The CDR3 extends over 16 amino acids. The CDR3 sequence: CASSRGLAGGHDTQYF. CDR3 bases: TGCGCCAGCAGCCGTGGACTAGCGGGGGGACACGATACGCAGTATTTT.

This clonotype was detected only a few times. The chain recombines TRBV6-1 with TRBJ1-2, with TRBD1 matching over 7 bases. Germline-derived CDR1 and CDR2 are MNHNS and SASEGT. With 7 bases clipped from V and 4 bases from J, the junction kept 6 bases outside the gene matches. This CDR3 region has 13 residues. The CDR3 coding sequence is TGTGCCAGCACGACAGGGTTAGGCTATGGCTACACCTTC. This sequence encodes CASTTGLGYGYTF.

J is TRBJ2-2 and V is TRBV12-3 or TRBV12-4; TRBD1 matches 9 bases. This CDR3 is 18 amino acids long. With 2 bases clipped from V and 0 bases from J, the junction kept 7 bases outside the gene matches. The CDR3 DNA sequence: TGTGCCAGCAGTTTATGGCCCGACAGGGGGACGAACACCGGGGAGCTGTTTTTT. Translated: CASSLWPDRGTNTGELFF.

This chain joins TRBV5-1 and TRBJ2-1, with D possibly being TRBD2 (6 bases). Germline loops: CDR1 SGHRS, CDR2 YFSETQ. V was pared by 0 bases and J by 7 bases, with 11 bases between. The CDR3 is made up of 14 amino acids. CDR3 sequence reads: CASSLAGRENEQFF. In DNA form, the CDR3 reads TGCGCCAGCAGCTTGGCCGGGAGAGAGAATGAGCAGTTCTTC.